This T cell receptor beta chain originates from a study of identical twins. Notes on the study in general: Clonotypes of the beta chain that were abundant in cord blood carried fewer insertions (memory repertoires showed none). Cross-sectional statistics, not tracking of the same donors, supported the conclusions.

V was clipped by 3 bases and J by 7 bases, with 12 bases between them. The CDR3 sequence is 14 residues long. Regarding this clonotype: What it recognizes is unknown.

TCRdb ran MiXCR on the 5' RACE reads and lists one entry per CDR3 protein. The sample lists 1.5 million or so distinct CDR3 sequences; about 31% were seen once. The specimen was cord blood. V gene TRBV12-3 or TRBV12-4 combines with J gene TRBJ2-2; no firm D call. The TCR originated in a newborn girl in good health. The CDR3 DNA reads TGTGCCAGCAGTTTGCAAGGATTTGGCGGGGAGCTGTTTTTT. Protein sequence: CASSLQGFGGELFF.